The 18 T cell receptor beta chains presented below share a single source sample, sequenced in a study of blood T cell repertoires in COVID-19. Method: immunoSEQ multiplex PCR; TCRdb's copy keeps in-frame clones and lacks some. The sample lists some 28,000 clones; 76% were seen once. The sequenced sample was peripheral blood. These receptors were collected from a man in his sixties or seventies with acute or convalescent COVID-19.

On this clone: At one end the junction does not follow the germline gene, possibly because of a read error. The chain has TRBV14 and TRBJ2-1, with D possibly being TRBD2 (6 bases). This CDR3 has 15 amino acids. Germline assignment: CDR1 SGHDN and CDR2 FVKESK. In DNA form, the CDR3 reads TGTGCCAGCAGCCAAGATCGTGTTGTGGTTTCCGGAGGGGTCTTC. Protein product: CASSQDRVVVSGGVF.

The chain links TRBV11-2 to TRBJ1-1, with TRBD1 matching over 9 bases. The CDR3 has 14 amino acids. The germline V gene encodes CDR1 SGHAT and CDR2 FQNNGV. Unmatched junction bases numbered 4, after V lost 4 bases and J lost 4 bases. The CDR3 nucleotides read TGTGCCAGCAGCTCGGACAGGGGCGGCACTGAAGCTTTCTTT. Its translation is CASSSDRGGTEAFF.

The chain joins TRBV6-4 to TRBJ2-7, with 7 bases lining up with TRBD1. CDR3 length equals 14 residues. Germline CDR1 reads MRHNA; CDR2 reads SNTAGT. The V segment lost 3 bases and the J segment 1 base; nucleotides outside the gene matches: 3. Here the CDR3 reads CASSEKGQSYEQYF. CDR3 nucleotide sequence: TGTGCCAGCAGTGAAAAGGGACAGTCCTACGAGCAGTACTTC.

The chain recombines TRBV27 with TRBJ2-1; 10 nucleotides match TRBD2. The ends lost 0 bases at V and 3 bases at J; junction bases unmatched: 2. Germline V CDR1 and CDR2: MNHEY, SMNVEV (reference sequence). The length of the CDR3 is 16 residues. CDR3 region: CASSLSPSGSYNEQFF. The DNA for the CDR3 is TGTGCCAGCAGTTTATCTCCTAGCGGGAGCTACAATGAGCAGTTCTTC.

This chain connects TRBV5-1 to TRBJ1-1, with 9 bases aligning to TRBD1. Trimming at V came to 0 bases and at J to 5 bases, leaving 11 bases not matched to a gene. CDR3 length: 17 residues. From germline, CDR1 is SGHRS and CDR2 YFSETQ. The CDR3 DNA sequence: TGCGCCAGCAGCTTGGGAAAAAGGGACAGGGTGCGTACTGAAGCTTTCTTT. Amino acids: CASSLGKRDRVRTEAFF.

The chain uses TRBV9 and TRBJ1-1; D is unresolved. The CDR3 extends over 13 amino acids. Between the trimmed V and J ends, which lost 3 bases and 11 bases, there was a span of 17 bases. Germline lookup yields CDR1 SGDLS and CDR2 YYNGEE. The DNA of the CDR3 is TGTGCCAGCAGCGCAACCGGCGGGTTTGGCGCTTTCTTT. It yields the protein CASSATGGFGAFF.

The CDR3 is CASSSRTSALYEQYF. The CDR3 nucleotides are TGTGCCAGCAGCTCCCGGACTTCGGCTCTCTACGAGCAGTACTTC. The chain employs TRBV7-2 and TRBJ2-7; TRBD2 might be the D (5 bases). V shed 4 bases and J shed 3 bases, with 16 bases lying between them. The germline gives CDR1 SGHTA, CDR2 FQGNSA. The CDR3 extends over 15 amino acids.

The chain is built from TRBV15 and TRBJ1-2; D ambiguous. The CDR3 extends over 16 amino acids. Looked up from germline, CDR1 is LNHNV and CDR2 is YYDKDF (reference sequence). V lost 0 bases to trimming and J lost 4 bases, with 15 bases between them. The CDR3 region is CATSRDLANPGYGYTF. DNA of the CDR3: TGTGCCACCAGCAGAGATCTGGCAAATCCAGGCTATGGCTACACCTTC. Full variable domain (rest looked up from reference TRBV15 and TRBJ1-2): DAMVIQNPRYQVTQFGKPVTLSCSQTLNHNVMYWYQQKSSQAPKLLFHYYDKDFNNEADTPDNFQSRRPNTSFCFLDIRSPGLGDTAMYLCATSRDLANPGYGYTFGSGTRLTVV.

The CDR3 region has the DNA TGTGCCAGCAGTACAGGGCCCAATCAGCCCCAGCATTTT. Its protein product is CASSTGPNQPQHF. The chain joins TRBV6-5 to TRBJ1-5; a possible D gene is TRBD1 (6 bases). The CDR3 sequence is 13 residues long. The germline CDR1 and CDR2 sequences are MNHEY and SVGAGI. The V end was cut by 5 bases, the J end by 3 bases, with 8 bases between.

This chain links TRBV12-3 or TRBV12-4 with TRBJ2-1; perhaps TRBD1 as D (6 bases). The CDR3 covers 13 residues. Trimming stripped 7 bases from V and 7 bases from J, with 14 bases between. Here the CDR3 reads CASTPTRGNEQFF. Written as DNA, the CDR3 is TGTGCCAGCACTCCTACCAGGGGTAATGAGCAGTTCTTC.

The V gene is TRBV9, the J gene TRBJ2-1; TRBD2 agrees at 10 bases. The junction had 2 bases not matched to a gene; V was cut back by 3 bases and J by 2 bases. Germline-derived CDR1 and CDR2 are SGDLS and YYNGEE. The CDR3 consists of 15 residues. The CDR3 region has the DNA TGTGCCAGCAGCGGGAGCGGGGGGGCCTACAATGAGCAGTTCTTC. Translation gives CASSGSGGAYNEQFF.

The chain links TRBV4-2 to TRBJ2-1; TRBD2 agrees at 8 bases. The germline V gene has CDR1 LGHNA and CDR2 YNFKEQ. The J segment lost 4 bases and the V segment lost 2 bases, leaving 4 bases of the junction unmatched. The CDR3 covers 15 residues. CDR3: CASSQFSGTYNEQFF. CDR3 DNA sequence: TGTGCCAGCAGCCAATTTAGCGGGACTTACAATGAGCAGTTCTTC.

V usage is TRBV4-3 and J usage is TRBJ1-1, with 8 bases fitting TRBD1. The CDR3 is made up of 17 amino acids. The V gene's germline CDR1 is LGHNA and CDR2 YSLEER. J was trimmed by 4 bases and V by 0 bases; bases with no gene match: 10. CDR3 amino acids: CASSQDFQGALSTEAFF. CDR3 nucleotide sequence: TGCGCCAGCAGCCAAGATTTCCAGGGGGCCCTGAGCACTGAAGCTTTCTTT.

The chain couples TRBV13 to TRBJ2-3; a possible D gene is TRBD1 (6 bases). The ends were cut back, 4 bases at V and 4 bases at J, with 12 bases in the middle. Germline-derived CDR1 and CDR2 are PRHDT and FYEKMQ (reference sequence). This CDR3 is 14 amino acids long. The CDR3 DNA is TGTGCCAGCAGCTCGCCAGGGGTGGCAGATACGCAGTATTTT. It is translated as CASSSPGVADTQYF.

This chain joins TRBV19 and TRBJ2-3; the match to TRBD1 covers 7 bases. Germline V CDR1 and CDR2: LNHDA, SQIVND (reference sequence). The J segment lost 6 bases and the V segment lost 2 bases, leaving 8 bases of the junction unmatched. CDR3 size: 15 residues. The CDR3 sequence: CASSIMRGPGDTQYF. For the CDR3, the DNA is TGTGCCAGTAGTATAATGAGGGGGCCCGGTGATACGCAGTATTTT.

The chain links TRBV9 to TRBJ2-3, with TRBD2 identical over 9 bases. The V gene end was trimmed by 4 bases and the J gene end by 3 bases; junction bases not matched to a gene: 12. This CDR3 is built from 17 residues. The V gene's germline CDR1 is SGDLS and CDR2 YYNGEE. The CDR3 protein is CASSPVGGGASTDTQYF. The CDR3 nucleotides read TGTGCCAGCAGCCCGGTGGGCGGGGGGGCTTCTACAGATACGCAGTATTTT.

This chain uses TRBV3-1 (or the pseudogene TRBV3-2) with TRBJ2-5; 7 bases are shared with TRBD2. This CDR3 comprises 14 residues. The germline gives CDR1 LGHDT, CDR2 YNNKEL (reference sequence). J gave up 2 bases and V 4 bases, and 4 bases lay outside the gene matches. CDR3 residues: CASSLGLGQETQYF. CDR3 sequence (DNA): TGTGCCAGCAGCCTCGGACTAGGGCAAGAGACCCAGTACTTC.

The chain has TRBV23-1 and TRBJ2-4; tentatively, D is TRBD2 (6 bases). TRBV23-1 is known as an ORF, though its function is uncertain. The CDR3 consists of 10 residues. With 11 bases removed from V and 15 bases from J, the gap between germline ends came to 17 bases. CDR3 DNA sequence: TGCGCCCGTCTCGGGAAGGGACTGTACTTC. Translating gives CARLGKGLYF.